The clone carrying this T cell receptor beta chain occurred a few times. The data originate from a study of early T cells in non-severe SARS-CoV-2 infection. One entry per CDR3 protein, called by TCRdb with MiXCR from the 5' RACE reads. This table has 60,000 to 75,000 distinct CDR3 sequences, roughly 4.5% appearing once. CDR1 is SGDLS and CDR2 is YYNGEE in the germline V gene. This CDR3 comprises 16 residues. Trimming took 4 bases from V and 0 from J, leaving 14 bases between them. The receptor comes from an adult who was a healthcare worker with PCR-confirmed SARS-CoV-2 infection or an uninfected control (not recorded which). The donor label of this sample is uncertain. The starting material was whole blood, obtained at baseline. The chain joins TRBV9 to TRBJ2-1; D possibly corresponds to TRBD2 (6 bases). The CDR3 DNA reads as TGTGCCAGCAGCCCCTTAGGAGGGAGCTCCTACAATGAGCAGTTCTTC. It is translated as CASSPLGGSSYNEQFF.